Below are 30 T cell receptor beta chains sequenced from a single sample in a study of CD8+CD57+ T cells in acquired aplastic anemia. Genomic DNA acted as the template from which TCR beta VDJ combination and CDR3 sequence profiling were carried out. TCRdb reprocessed the reads with MiXCR, giving one entry per CDR3 protein. The sample has under 350,000 distinct CDR3 sequences; around 60% are singletons. The specimen was sorted CD4+, CD8+, or CD8+CD57+ T cells (not recorded which) from PBMCs. The receptors come from a human donor with severe aplastic anemia or a healthy control (not recorded which).

This clonotype was counted many times. A junction end diverges from the germline sequence, so it may reflect a read error. This chain links TRBV9 with TRBJ1-4; no clear D. Germline V gene sequence: CDR1 SGDLS, CDR2 YYNGEE. This CDR3 spans 14 amino acids. The CDR3 sequence is CASNLRGWEEKLLF. The CDR3 coding sequence is TGTGCCAGCAACCTACGAGGGTGGGAAGAAAAACTGCTTTTT.

The chain recombines TRBV5-1 with TRBJ1-4; 9 bases line up with TRBD1. The trim removed 4 bases at V and 8 bases at J, leaving 12 bases unmatched. Germline loops: CDR1 SGHRS, CDR2 YFSETQ. This CDR3 comprises 16 residues. The DNA of the CDR3 is TGCGCCAGCAGCGATGACAGGGGGGGGATAGGGGAAAAACTGTTTTTT. This codes for CASSDDRGGIGEKLFF.

V is TRBV15 and J is TRBJ1-3, with no clear D. Trimming cost V 3 bases and J 0 bases, with 9 bases left between them. This CDR3 is built from 15 residues. Germline CDR1 and CDR2: LNHNV and YYDKDF (reference sequence). Here the CDR3 DNA reads TGTGCCACCAGCAGTAGTCGCAGCTCTGGAAACACCATATATTTT. This gives the protein CATSSSRSSGNTIYF.

Points on this clonotype: A single base separates this from a much larger clone, so it may be a read error. This chain joins TRBV5-5 and TRBJ2-7; D gene ambiguous. This CDR3 region has 13 residues. From germline, CDR1 is SGHKS and CDR2 YYEKEE (reference sequence). Here the CDR3 DNA reads TGTGCCTCCTCCCAGTCCCGCACCTACGAGCAGTGCTTC. Protein sequence: CASSQSRTYEQCF.

This clonotype has ten or more counts. This chain links TRBV7-6 with TRBJ2-1; 9 nucleotides match TRBD1. This CDR3 is built from 14 residues. The V segment lost 6 bases and the J segment 9 bases; nucleotides outside the gene matches: 9. Germline V gene sequence: CDR1 SGHVS, CDR2 FNYEAQ. The CDR3, as DNA: TGTGCCAGCAGGCCCGGGACAGGGTTCGCTGAGCAGTTCTTC. Its translation: CASRPGTGFAEQFF. The full variable domain, rest sourced from reference TRBV7-6 and TRBJ2-1, is GAGVSQSPRYKVTKRGQDVALRCDPISGHVSLYWYRQALGQGPEFLTYFNYEAQQDKSGLPNDRFSAERPEGSISTLTIQRTEQRDSAMYRCASRPGTGFAEQFFGPGTRLTVL.

This clonotype was recorded many times. The chain carries TRBV3-1 and TRBJ2-5; 7 bases map to TRBD2. The CDR3 loop spans 16 amino acids. The germline V gene encodes CDR1 LGHDT and CDR2 YNNKEL (reference sequence). V lost 4 bases and J lost 0; bases outside the gene matches: 8. The CDR3 DNA sequence: TGTGCCAGCAGCCCGGGAGCGGGGTCGTACCAAGAGACCCAGTACTTC. Residues: CASSPGAGSYQETQYF.

Many counts were recorded for this clonotype. This chain uses TRBV15 with TRBJ1-2; no definite D call. Germline V gene data show CDR1 as LNHNV and CDR2 as YYDKDF (reference sequence). CDR3 size: 16 residues. V dropped 4 bases and J dropped 4 bases, with 19 bases sitting between them. The CDR3 coding sequence is TGTGCCACCAGCAAAGCGGAAGGTCGCACGCGCTATGGCTACACCTTC. Translation gives CATSKAEGRTRYGYTF.

This rearrangement joins TRBV7-6 to TRBJ2-5, with TRBD1 as a possible D gene (5 bases). CDR1 SGHVS and CDR2 FNYEAQ come from the germline V gene. V gave up 0 bases and J gave up 4 bases, with 12 bases separating them. The length of the CDR3 is 15 residues. The CDR3 DNA follows: TGTGCCAGCAGCTTAGCGAGTGGCAGGGCAGAGACCCAGTACTTC. Translating it yields CASSLASGRAETQYF.

The rearrangement links TRBV11-1 to TRBJ2-3; D uncertain. V lost 5 bases and J 7 bases, leaving 13 bases between the germline ends. Germline assignment: CDR1 SGHAT and CDR2 FQDESV (reference sequence). The CDR3 sequence is 13 residues long. DNA for the CDR3: TGTGCCAGCAGCACCTACGTACAAAATACGCAGTATTTT. Protein sequence: CASSTYVQNTQYF.

This clonotype was detected many times. The conserved closing phenylalanine or tryptophan is absent in this CDR3, likely reflecting a read error. It is unclear where the CDR3 begins or ends on the DNA, so no DNA is shown, and the CDR3 is as TCRdb lists it. This rearrangement joins TRBV7-2 to TRBJ2-7. CDR1 is SGHTA and CDR2 is FQGNSA in the germline V gene. The CDR3 is made up of 8 amino acids, end residues included. The CDR3 is CASSLASP.

The chain combines TRBV16 with TRBJ1-1; D call uncertain. V gave up 2 bases and J gave up 1 base, with 8 bases separating them. From germline, CDR1 is KGHSY and CDR2 FQNENV. The CDR3 is made up of 14 amino acids. CDR3 sequence reads: CASSQNPGNTEAFF. CDR3 DNA sequence: TGTGCCAGCAGCCAAAATCCGGGGAACACTGAAGCTTTCTTT.

The chain is built from TRBV2 and TRBJ2-1; the match to TRBD1 covers 9 bases. The V segment lost 5 bases and the J segment 9 bases; nucleotides outside the gene matches: 14. Germline CDR1 reads SNHLY; CDR2 reads FYNNEI. The CDR3 runs 16 residues. The DNA for the CDR3 is TGTGCCAGCAGTTTGGCATTCGGGACAGGGTTTGGTGAGCAGTTCTTC. Translation gives CASSLAFGTGFGEQFF.

This clonotype was found once. V and J are TRBV9 and TRBJ1-6; D is unresolved. CDR1 and CDR2 (germline): SGDLS, YYNGEE. V gave up 0 bases and J gave up 15 bases, with 7 bases separating them. The length of the CDR3 is 11 residues. The chain's CDR3 is CASSVGGILHF. CDR3 nucleotides: TGTGCCAGCAGCGTAGGCGGAATCCTCCACTTT.

The J gene is TRBJ1-2, the V gene TRBV12-5, with D possibly TRBD1 on 5 matching bases. The CDR3 totals 14 residues. Looked up from germline, CDR1 is LGHNT and CDR2 is FRNRAP. The germline V and J ends were trimmed by 1 base and 8 bases, with 14 bases remaining between them. CDR3 protein: CASGLARGEGGYTF. CDR3 coding DNA: TGTGCTAGTGGTTTGGCCCGAGGGGAGGGGGGCTACACCTTC.

This clonotype was seen repeatedly, ten times or more. The chain joins TRBV6-5 to TRBJ1-5; possibly TRBD1 for D (6 bases). V was pared by 6 bases and J by 9 bases, with 18 bases between. Germline V CDR1 and CDR2: MNHEY, SVGAGI. The CDR3 is 14 residues long. CDR3 region: CASRAPGGSGPQHF. In DNA form, the CDR3 reads TGTGCCAGCAGGGCCCCCGGGGGCAGTGGGCCCCAGCATTTT.

The chain employs TRBV10-3 and TRBJ2-5; perhaps TRBD1 as D (5 bases). The CDR3 length is 13 residues. Per germline, CDR1 ENHRY and CDR2 SYGVKD. Between the trimmed V and J ends, which lost 6 bases and 2 bases, there was a span of 10 bases. DNA for the CDR3: TGTGCCATCAGAGACAGTGCTCAAGAGACCCAGTACTTC. Translated: CAIRDSAQETQYF.

At least ten counts were recorded for this clonotype. The genes are TRBV7-2 and TRBJ2-1, with 9 bases aligning to TRBD2. The V gene end was trimmed by 5 bases and the J gene end by 1 base; junction bases not matched to a gene: 3. The CDR3 is 15 residues long. Germline CDR1 SGHTA, CDR2 FQGNSA. CDR3 sequence: CASSLSGGSYNEQFF. The CDR3 DNA follows: TGTGCCAGCAGCCTAAGCGGGGGGTCCTACAATGAGCAGTTCTTC.

The CDR3 reads CATSHNRVDQPQHF. CDR3 DNA sequence: TGTGCCACCAGTCACAACAGGGTTGATCAGCCCCAGCATTTT. The chain joins TRBV24-1 to TRBJ1-5, with D possibly being TRBD1 (6 bases). The ends were cut back, 6 bases at V and 5 bases at J, with 13 bases in the middle. The CDR3 length is 14 residues. The germline V gene encodes CDR1 KGHDR and CDR2 SFDVKD.

Regarding this clonotype: A much larger clone sits a single nucleotide away, making a read error possible. The chain joins TRBV6-1 to TRBJ2-2; the D gene is possibly TRBD2 (6 bases). The CDR3 is 13 residues long. Looked up from germline, CDR1 is MNHNS and CDR2 is SASEGT. The CDR3 coding sequence is TGTGCCAGCAGTGAACAGGCCACCGGGGGGCTGTTTTTT. Protein product: CASSEQATGGLFF.

As to this clonotype: One end of the junction varies from germline; a read error may be responsible. The V and J genes are TRBV9 and TRBJ1-3; no definite D call. Germline V CDR1 and CDR2: SGDLS, YYNGEE. The CDR3 consists of 12 residues. For the CDR3, the DNA is TGTGCCCGCAGCGTAGGGGGAAACACCATATATTTT. Its translation is CARSVGGNTIYF.

The V gene is TRBV15, the J gene TRBJ1-2; tentative D call: TRBD1 (5 bases). The length of the CDR3 is 14 residues. CDR1 and CDR2 (germline): LNHNV, YYDKDF (reference sequence). With 3 bases removed from V and 4 bases from J, the gap between germline ends came to 12 bases. CDR3 sequence reads: CATSSPGTGYGYTF. The CDR3 bases are TGTGCCACCAGCAGCCCGGGGACCGGCTATGGCTACACCTTC. Variable domain in full (rest from reference TRBV15 and TRBJ1-2): DAMVIQNPRYQVTQFGKPVTLSCSQTLNHNVMYWYQQKSSQAPKLLFHYYDKDFNNEADTPDNFQSRRPNTSFCFLDIRSPGLGDTAMYLCATSSPGTGYGYTFGSGTRLTVV.

A remark on this clonotype: An end of the junction does not agree with germline; a read error may underlie this. The genes are TRBV15 and TRBJ2-7, with 7 bases lining up with TRBD2. Per the germline V gene, CDR1 is LNHNV and CDR2 is YYDKDF (reference sequence). The CDR3 loop spans 14 amino acids. The CDR3 nucleotides read TGTGCCACCAGCGGATCAGTGGGGGGGGACGAGCAGTGCTTC. Its translation: CATSGSVGGDEQCF.

Concerning this clonotype itself: Germline and junction disagree at one end, which may indicate a read error. The rearrangement links TRBV10-3 to TRBJ1-1, with a possible D match to TRBD1 (5 bases). Germline loops: CDR1 ENHRY, CDR2 SYGVKD. CDR3 size: 14 residues. The CDR3, as DNA: TGTGCCATCTTCGCTGGTGGGTTGGACACTAAAGCTTTCTTT. Residues: CAIFAGGLDTKAFF.

The chain is built from TRBV9 and TRBJ2-7; 9 nucleotides align to TRBD1. V shed 5 bases and J 4 bases; nucleotides not matched to a gene: 13. This CDR3 has 16 residues. In germline, CDR1 is SGDLS, CDR2 YYNGEE. The CDR3 region has the DNA TGTGCCAGCAGTCCCCCATCGGGACAGGGTAGTTACGAGCAGTACTTC. It codes for CASSPPSGQGSYEQYF. Supplemented by reference TRBV9 and TRBJ2-7, the full variable domain reads DSGVTQTPKHLITATGQRVTLRCSPRSGDLSVYWYQQSLDQGLQFLIQYYNGEERAKGNILERFSAQQFPDLHSELNLSSLELGDSALYFCASSPPSGQGSYEQYFGPGTRLTVT.

By share, this clonotype counts as medium-sized. The chain is built from TRBV7-2 and TRBJ2-1, with a weak D call TRBD2 (6 bases). CDR3 length equals 14 residues. Trimming shortened V by 5 bases and J by 5 bases, and 13 bases separated the two germline ends. CDR1 is SGHTA, CDR2 FQGNSA, per germline. In DNA form, the CDR3 reads TGTGCCAGCAGCCCCCAAGGCGGGGACAATGAGCAGTTCTTC. Residues: CASSPQGGDNEQFF.

The V call is TRBV7-9, the J call TRBJ1-1; TRBD1 agrees at 8 bases. The CDR3 is 14 amino acids. Germline V CDR1 and CDR2: SEHNR, FQNEAQ (reference sequence). The junction had 6 bases not matched to a gene; V was cut back by 1 base and J by 8 bases. As DNA, the CDR3 is TGTGCCAGCAGCTTAGGGACAGGGCCTTTCGAAGCTTTCTTT. Translation gives CASSLGTGPFEAFF.

The chain employs TRBV20-1 and TRBJ2-7; 8 bases are shared with TRBD1. The germline V gene encodes CDR1 DFQATT and CDR2 SNEGSKA (reference sequence). This CDR3 is built from 14 residues. V trimming: 2 bases; J trimming: 7 bases; junction bases outside the gene matches: 10. This CDR3 reads CSARFDRGAGEQYF. The CDR3, as DNA: TGCAGTGCTAGATTTGACAGGGGTGCCGGGGAGCAGTACTTC.

This clonotype was counted ten times or more. The chain joins TRBV5-1 to TRBJ2-5; D gene ambiguous. V was trimmed by 2 bases and J by 5 bases, leaving 10 bases between them. This CDR3 comprises 13 residues. The germline CDR1 and CDR2 sequences are SGHRS and YFSETQ. CDR3 loop: CASSFKVEETQYF. The DNA of the CDR3 is TGCGCCAGCAGCTTTAAGGTTGAGGAGACCCAGTACTTC.

The CDR3 sequence is CASSTRTGTYEQYF. The CDR3 region has the DNA TGTGCCAGCAGCACTAGGACAGGGACCTACGAGCAGTACTTC. The rearrangement links TRBV5-6 to TRBJ2-7, with TRBD1 matching over 8 bases. Germline V gene sequence: CDR1 SGHDT, CDR2 YYEEEE. Germline trimming cut 4 bases from V and 2 bases from J; bases unmatched to any gene: 5. This CDR3 has 14 residues.

This clonotype was counted at least ten times. The gene calls are TRBV12-3 or TRBV12-4 and TRBJ2-7; 7 bases fit TRBD2. The V and J ends lost 7 bases and 2 bases, in that order; junction bases with no gene match: 11. The CDR3 runs 15 residues. The CDR3 here is CASTQVRGVPYEQYF. The CDR3 bases are TGTGCCAGCACCCAGGTACGGGGGGTTCCCTACGAGCAGTACTTC.